A single sample gave rise to the 18 T cell receptor beta chains below, sequenced in a study of blood T cells in healthy people across ages. Next came a second PCR, run for roughly 7 to 12 cycles, which used a sample-barcoded 5' primer along with a J-beta primer mix. One entry per CDR3 protein, called by TCRdb with MiXCR from the 5' RACE reads. In the table there are approximately 730,000 distinct CDR3 sequences, about 48% of which are singletons. Sequences were obtained from blood. The receptor set was obtained from an elderly man in good health.

This clonotype was detected once. The V call is TRBV11-1, the J call TRBJ2-1; 9 bases agree with TRBD2. V was clipped by 5 bases and J by 4 bases; unmatched bases: 9. Germline assignment: CDR1 SGHAT and CDR2 FQDESV (reference sequence). CDR3 length equals 16 residues. The CDR3 DNA reads TGTGCCAGCAGCCCCGGGGGACTAGCCCGTTACAATGAGCAGTTCTTC. Its protein product is CASSPGGLARYNEQFF.

The chain couples TRBV4-2 to TRBJ2-1; TRBD2 matches 11 bases. V shed 3 bases and J 4 bases; nucleotides not matched to a gene: 2. In germline, CDR1 is LGHNA, CDR2 YNFKEQ. The CDR3 has 15 residues. The CDR3 region is CASSQASGGYNEQFF. In DNA, the CDR3 is TGTGCCAGCAGCCAGGCTAGCGGGGGGTACAATGAGCAGTTCTTC.

The chain carries TRBV5-1 and TRBJ1-2; D possibly corresponds to TRBD1 (5 bases). From germline, CDR1 is SGHRS and CDR2 YFSETQ. Trimming left V 1 base short and J 2 bases short, with 15 bases between. CDR3 length: 16 residues. CDR3 DNA sequence: TGCGCCAGCAGCTTGAACAGGCCCGATGGGAACTATGGCTACACCTTC. Amino acid sequence: CASSLNRPDGNYGYTF.

This sequence joins TRBV20-1 and TRBJ2-7, with 11 bases aligning to TRBD2. Looked up from germline, CDR1 is DFQATT and CDR2 is SNEGSKA (reference sequence). The J segment lost 7 bases and the V segment lost 3 bases, leaving 20 bases of the junction unmatched. The CDR3 covers 18 residues. The CDR3: CSASRLAGGHYSYNEQYF. The DNA for the CDR3 is TGCAGTGCTAGTCGTCTAGCGGGGGGCCATTATTCCTACAATGAGCAGTACTTC.

The chain recombines TRBV21-1 with TRBJ2-5; the table names TRBD2, a call not compared with the DNA. TRBV21-1 represents a pseudogene. CDR3 length: 14 amino acids. This CDR3 reads CAGPAGDRGETQYF. As DNA, the CDR3 is TGTGCCGGACCAGCGGGAGATCGGGGGGAGACCCAGTACTTC.

J is TRBJ2-1 and V is TRBV29-1; tentatively, D is TRBD1 (5 bases). The ends were cut back, 3 bases at V and 4 bases at J, with 13 bases in the middle. Germline loops: CDR1 SQVTM, CDR2 ANQGSEA. The CDR3 sequence is 14 residues long. CDR3 nucleotide sequence: TGCAGCGTTGACAGACAGCCCTTATACAATGAGCAGTTCTTC. Amino acids: CSVDRQPLYNEQFF.

This clonotype has a handful of counts. The genes are TRBV2 and TRBJ2-3; the D gene is possibly TRBD2 (6 bases). This CDR3 contains 11 residues. The V end lost 3 bases, the J end lost 9 bases, and 7 bases lay between the germline ends. CDR1 SNHLY and CDR2 FYNNEI come from the germline V gene. CDR3 sequence (DNA): TGTGCCAGCAGTGAGGGGAGGACGCAGTATTTT. As protein: CASSEGRTQYF.

The J gene is TRBJ2-4, the V gene TRBV2; no clear D gene. The CDR3 loop spans 13 amino acids. Trimming took off 7 bases at V and 13 bases at J, with 20 bases between the two ends. CDR1 is SNHLY and CDR2 is FYNNEI in the germline V gene. The CDR3 spells CASNADLSYEQYF. For the CDR3, the DNA is TGTGCCAGCAATGCGGATCTCTCCTATGAGCAGTACTTC. The variable domain in full, with the rest retrieved from reference TRBV2 and TRBJ2-4, is EPEVTQTPSHQVTQMGQEVILRCVPISNHLYFYWYRQILGQKVEFLVSFYNNEISEKSEIFDDQFSVERPDGSNFTLKIRSTKLEDSAMYFCASNADLSYEQYFGAGTRLSVL.

The chain couples TRBV12-3 or TRBV12-4 to TRBJ2-3, with D perhaps TRBD1 (6 bases). The CDR3 contains 15 residues. V was pared by 3 bases and J by 14 bases, with 24 bases between. The CDR3 reads CASSFFVGAVRYAYF. CDR3 DNA: TGTGCCAGCAGTTTTTTTGTGGGGGCCGTAAGGTACGCGTATTTT.

This clonotype was seen more than once but under ten times. This sequence joins TRBV6-4 and TRBJ2-3, with a possible D match to TRBD2 (6 bases). Germline V gene lookup returns CDR1 MRHNA and CDR2 SNTAGT. This CDR3 is 17 amino acids long. V lost 5 bases and J lost 4, with 22 bases in between. CDR3 bases: TGTGCCAGCAGTCCCCCCATCGCCCATATAGCGGCAGATACGCAGTATTTT. It codes for CASSPPIAHIAADTQYF.

The chain employs TRBV20-1 and TRBJ2-7; 9 bases line up with TRBD2. The CDR3 totals 14 residues. Germline lookup yields CDR1 DFQATT and CDR2 SNEGSKA (reference sequence). Losses at the gene ends were 1 base for V and 0 bases for J; bases not matched to a gene: 1. In DNA, the CDR3 is TGCAGTGCTAGAGGGACTAGCGTCTCCTACGAGCAGTACTTC. Residues: CSARGTSVSYEQYF.

This rearrangement joins TRBV6-6 to TRBJ2-2, with D perhaps being TRBD1 or TRBD2 (5 bases each). This CDR3 spans 14 amino acids. Trimming took off 5 bases at V and 4 bases at J, with 11 bases between the two ends. From germline, CDR1 is MNHNY and CDR2 SVGAGI (reference sequence). The CDR3 protein is CASSGSGPTGELFF. CDR3 DNA: TGTGCCAGCAGTGGTTCGGGACCCACCGGGGAGCTGTTTTTT.

This clonotype was picked up a small number of times. V gene TRBV24-1 combines with J gene TRBJ2-1; the D gene is possibly TRBD1 (6 bases). Per the germline V gene, CDR1 is KGHDR and CDR2 is SFDVKD. This CDR3 spans 18 amino acids. Trimming cost V 4 bases and J 0 bases, with 18 bases left between them. The CDR3 is CATSEPYGTLSSYNEQFF. CDR3 nucleotide sequence: TGTGCCACCAGTGAACCATACGGGACACTGAGCTCCTACAATGAGCAGTTCTTC.

This clonotype has more than one count but fewer than ten. V is TRBV7-2 and J is TRBJ1-1; D may be TRBD1 (5 bases). Germline V gives CDR1 SGHTA, CDR2 FQGNSA. Trimming shortened V by 6 bases and J by 2 bases, and 16 bases separated the two germline ends. CDR3 length: 15 amino acids. The DNA of the CDR3 is TGTGCCAGCAGGGTACTTGGGGGGAATAACACTGAAGCTTTCTTT. Residues: CASRVLGGNNTEAFF.

The chain carries TRBV12-5 and TRBJ2-4; D might be TRBD1 (5 bases). The CDR3 consists of 14 residues. Trimming pared 5 bases from V and 6 bases from J, leaving 14 bases between. Germline loops: CDR1 LGHNT, CDR2 FRNRAP. The CDR3 sequence is CASGPETVGNIQYF. The CDR3 DNA reads as TGTGCTAGTGGTCCAGAGACAGTGGGAAACATTCAGTACTTC.

The rearrangement links TRBV12-3 or TRBV12-4 to TRBJ2-1; D not resolved. V was clipped by 7 bases and J by 9 bases, with 10 bases between them. The CDR3 extends over 11 amino acids. For the CDR3, the DNA is TGTGCCAGCACCTTAGCTGCTGAGCAGTTCTTC. Residues: CASTLAAEQFF.

The chain employs TRBV20-1 and TRBJ2-5, with 12 bases that match TRBD2. V shed 0 bases and J 5 bases; nucleotides not matched to a gene: 4. CDR1 is DFQATT, CDR2 SNEGSKA, per germline (reference sequence). The CDR3 sequence is 15 residues long. In DNA form, the CDR3 reads TGCAGTGCTAGAGATAGGACTAGCGGGATTGAGACCCAGTACTTC. This translates into CSARDRTSGIETQYF.

This clonotype was counted between two and nine times. This chain links TRBV29-1 with TRBJ2-5, with a possible D match to TRBD2 (5 bases). This CDR3 region has 15 residues. The germline CDR1 and CDR2 sequences are SQVTM and ANQGSEA. V was cut by 5 bases and J by 5 bases, with 21 bases left in between. The CDR3 spells CSVSRTSSQAETQYF. The CDR3 nucleotides are TGCAGCGTTTCCCGTACTAGTTCTCAGGCGGAGACCCAGTACTTC.